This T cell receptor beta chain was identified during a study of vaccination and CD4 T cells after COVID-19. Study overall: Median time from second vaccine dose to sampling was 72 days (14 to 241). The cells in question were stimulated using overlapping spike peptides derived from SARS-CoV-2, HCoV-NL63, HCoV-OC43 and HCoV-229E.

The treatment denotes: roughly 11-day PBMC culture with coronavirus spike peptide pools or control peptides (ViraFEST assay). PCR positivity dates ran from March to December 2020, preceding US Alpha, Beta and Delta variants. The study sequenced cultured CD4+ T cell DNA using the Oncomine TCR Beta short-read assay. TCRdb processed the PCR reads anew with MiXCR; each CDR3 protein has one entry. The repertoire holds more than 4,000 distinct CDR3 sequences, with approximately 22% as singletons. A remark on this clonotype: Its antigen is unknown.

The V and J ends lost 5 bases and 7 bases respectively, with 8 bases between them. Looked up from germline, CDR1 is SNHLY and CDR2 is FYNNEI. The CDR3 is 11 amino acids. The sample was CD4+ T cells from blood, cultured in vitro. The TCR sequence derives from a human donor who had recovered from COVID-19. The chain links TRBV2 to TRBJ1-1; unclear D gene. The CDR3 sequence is CASSRGLEAFF. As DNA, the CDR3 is TGTGCCAGCAGTCGCGGTCTTGAAGCTTTCTTT. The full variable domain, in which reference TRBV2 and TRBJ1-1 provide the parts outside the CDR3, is EPEVTQTPSHQVTQMGQEVILRCVPISNHLYFYWYRQILGQKVEFLVSFYNNEISEKSEIFDDQFSVERPDGSNFTLKIRSTKLEDSAMYFCASSRGLEAFFGQGTRLTVV.